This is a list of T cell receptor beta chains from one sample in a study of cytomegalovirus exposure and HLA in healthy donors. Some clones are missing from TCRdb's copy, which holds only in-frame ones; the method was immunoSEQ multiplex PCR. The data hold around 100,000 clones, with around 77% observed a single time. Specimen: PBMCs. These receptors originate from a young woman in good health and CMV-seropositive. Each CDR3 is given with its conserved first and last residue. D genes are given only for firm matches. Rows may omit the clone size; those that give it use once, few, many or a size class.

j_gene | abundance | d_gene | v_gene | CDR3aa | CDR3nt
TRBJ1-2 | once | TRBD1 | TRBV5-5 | CASSPLRTGYYGYTF | TGTGCCAGCAGTCCCTTAAGGACAGGGTACTATGGCTACACCTTC
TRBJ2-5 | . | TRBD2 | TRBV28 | CASTHPGLANQETQYF | TGTGCCAGCACCCACCCGGGACTAGCGAACCAAGAGACCCAGTACTTC
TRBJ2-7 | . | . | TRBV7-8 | CASSDYYEQYF | TGTGCCAGCAGCGACTATTACGAGCAGTACTTC
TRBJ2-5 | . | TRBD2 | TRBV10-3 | CAISDRASGSPQETQYF | TGTGCCATCAGTGATAGGGCTAGCGGCTCCCCACAAGAGACCCAGTACTTC
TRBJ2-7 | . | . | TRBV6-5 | CASSGSASGTYEQYF | TGTGCCAGCAGTGGGTCGGCCAGCGGAACCTACGAGCAGTACTTC
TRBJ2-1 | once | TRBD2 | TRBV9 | CASSGTSGANNEQFF | TGTGCCAGCAGTGGAACTAGCGGTGCGAACAATGAGCAGTTCTTC
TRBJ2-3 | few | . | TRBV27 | CASSSTATDTQYF | TGTGCCAGCAGTTCCACAGCTACAGATACGCAGTATTTT
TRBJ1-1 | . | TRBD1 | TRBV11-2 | CASNQDRDTEAFF | TGTGCCAGCAACCAAGACAGGGACACTGAAGCTTTCTTT
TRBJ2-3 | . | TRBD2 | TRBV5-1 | CASSSERGGGTDTQYF | TGCGCCAGCAGCTCGGAGCGGGGTGGGGGCACAGATACGCAGTATTTT
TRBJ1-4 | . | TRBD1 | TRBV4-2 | CASSQDYRGEANEKLFF | TGTGCCAGCAGCCAAGATTACAGGGGAGAGGCTAATGAAAAACTGTTTTTT
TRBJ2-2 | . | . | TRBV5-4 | CASSLGGGATGELFF | TGTGCCAGCAGCTTAGGCGGGGGCGCGACCGGGGAGCTGTTTTTT
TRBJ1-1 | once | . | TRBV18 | CASSPPYSMNTEAFF | TGTGCCAGCTCACCACCGTACAGCATGAACACTGAAGCTTTCTTT
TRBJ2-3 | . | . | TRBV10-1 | CASLRGARLRTQYF | TGCGCCAGTCTTCGCGGCGCCCGGCTGCGTACGCAGTATTTT
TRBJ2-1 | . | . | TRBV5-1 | CASSNGDLYNEQFF | TGCGCCAGCAGTAACGGAGACCTCTACAATGAGCAGTTCTTC